This T cell receptor (beta chain) appears in the sequencing data of a study of shared clonotypes between healthy human individuals. The table came from immunoSEQ multiplex PCR; TCRdb's copy has only in-frame clones and leaves some out. The repertoire includes about a million clones, approximately 80% of them detected once, and 0.89% sits in the top ten. Between the trimmed V and J ends, which lost 4 bases and 2 bases, there was a span of 5 bases. This CDR3 contains 13 residues. Germline V CDR1 and CDR2: SNHLY, FYNNEI. A note on this clone: Other DNA sequences from this sample encode an identical CDR3 as well.

This TCR was sampled from a man aged 18 to 29 in good health. Some clones in this sample may be carry-over from other donors' samples. The rearrangement joins TRBV2 to TRBJ1-4; D is unresolved. The sample comprised memory CD4+ T cells from PBMCs. Subset of the sample: CD45RA-negative fraction. CDR3 protein: CASSGGTNEKLFF. The CDR3 region has the DNA TGTGCCAGCAGTGGGGGTACTAATGAAAAACTGTTTTTT.